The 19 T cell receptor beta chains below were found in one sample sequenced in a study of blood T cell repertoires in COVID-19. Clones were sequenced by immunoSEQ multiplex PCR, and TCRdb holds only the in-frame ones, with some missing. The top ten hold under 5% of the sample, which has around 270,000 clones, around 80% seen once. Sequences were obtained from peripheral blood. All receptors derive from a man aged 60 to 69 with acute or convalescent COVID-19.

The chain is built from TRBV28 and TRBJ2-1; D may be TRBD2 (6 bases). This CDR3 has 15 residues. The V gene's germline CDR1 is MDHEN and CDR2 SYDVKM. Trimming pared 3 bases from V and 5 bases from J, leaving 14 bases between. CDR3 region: CASSFETSWDNEQFF. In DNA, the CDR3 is TGTGCCAGCAGTTTCGAAACTAGCTGGGACAATGAGCAGTTCTTC.

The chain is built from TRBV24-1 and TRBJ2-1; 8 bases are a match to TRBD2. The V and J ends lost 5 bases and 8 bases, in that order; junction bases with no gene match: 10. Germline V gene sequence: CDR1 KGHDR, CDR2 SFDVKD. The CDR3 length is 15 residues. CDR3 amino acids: CATSAGTGGRDEQFF. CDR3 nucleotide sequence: TGTGCCACCAGTGCGGGAACGGGAGGGCGTGATGAGCAGTTCTTC.

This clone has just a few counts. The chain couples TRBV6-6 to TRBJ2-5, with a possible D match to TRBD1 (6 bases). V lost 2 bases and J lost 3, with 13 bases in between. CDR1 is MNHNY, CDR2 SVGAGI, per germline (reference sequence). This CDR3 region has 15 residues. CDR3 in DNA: TGTGCCAGCAGTTACCTGGGGGCAACAAAAGAGACCCAGTACTTC. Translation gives CASSYLGATKETQYF.

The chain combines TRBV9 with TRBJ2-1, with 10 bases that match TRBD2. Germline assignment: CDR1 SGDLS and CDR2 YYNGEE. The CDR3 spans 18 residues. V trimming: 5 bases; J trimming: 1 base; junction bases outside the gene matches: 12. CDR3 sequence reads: CASRPGASGSGSYNEQFF. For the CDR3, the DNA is TGTGCCAGCAGGCCCGGGGCTAGCGGGAGTGGATCCTACAATGAGCAGTTCTTC.

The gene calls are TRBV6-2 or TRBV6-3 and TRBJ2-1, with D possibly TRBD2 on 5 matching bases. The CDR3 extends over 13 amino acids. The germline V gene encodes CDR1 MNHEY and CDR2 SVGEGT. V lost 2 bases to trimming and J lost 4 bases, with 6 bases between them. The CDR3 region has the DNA TGTGCCAGCAGTTACACGGGGTACAATGAGCAGTTCTTC. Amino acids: CASSYTGYNEQFF.

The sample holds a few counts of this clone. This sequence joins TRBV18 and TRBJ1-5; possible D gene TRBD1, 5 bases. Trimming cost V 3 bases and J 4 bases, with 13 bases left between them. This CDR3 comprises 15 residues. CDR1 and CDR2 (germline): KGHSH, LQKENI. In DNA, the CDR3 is TGTGCCAGCTCACCCTACGATGGGGCAAATCAGCCCCAGCATTTT. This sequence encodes CASSPYDGANQPQHF.

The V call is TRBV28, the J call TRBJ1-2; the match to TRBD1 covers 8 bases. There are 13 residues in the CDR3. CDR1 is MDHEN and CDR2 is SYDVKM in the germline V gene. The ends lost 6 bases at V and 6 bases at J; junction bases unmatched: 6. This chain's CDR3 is CASRLTQGDGYTF. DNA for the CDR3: TGTGCCAGCAGGCTAACACAGGGGGATGGCTACACCTTC.

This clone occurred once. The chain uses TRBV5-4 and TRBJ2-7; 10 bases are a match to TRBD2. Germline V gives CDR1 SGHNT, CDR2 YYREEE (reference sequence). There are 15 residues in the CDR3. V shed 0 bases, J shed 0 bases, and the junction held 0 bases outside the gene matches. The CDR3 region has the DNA TGTGCCAGCAGCTTGGGGACTAGCGGCTCCTACGAGCAGTACTTC. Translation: CASSLGTSGSYEQYF.

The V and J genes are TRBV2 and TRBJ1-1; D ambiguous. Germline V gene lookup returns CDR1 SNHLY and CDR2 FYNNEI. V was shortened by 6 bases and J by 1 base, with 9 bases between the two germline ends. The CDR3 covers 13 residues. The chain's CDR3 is CASRAQTNTEAFF. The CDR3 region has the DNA TGTGCCAGCAGAGCGCAGACGAACACTGAAGCTTTCTTT. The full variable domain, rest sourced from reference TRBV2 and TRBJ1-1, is EPEVTQTPSHQVTQMGQEVILRCVPISNHLYFYWYRQILGQKVEFLVSFYNNEISEKSEIFDDQFSVERPDGSNFTLKIRSTKLEDSAMYFCASRAQTNTEAFFGQGTRLTVV.

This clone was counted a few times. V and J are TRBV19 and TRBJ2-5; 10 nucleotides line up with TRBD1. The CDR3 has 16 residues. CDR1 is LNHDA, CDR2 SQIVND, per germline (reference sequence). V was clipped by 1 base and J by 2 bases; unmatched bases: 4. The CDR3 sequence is CASSIGLDRGQETQYF. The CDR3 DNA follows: TGTGCCAGTAGTATAGGGCTGGACAGGGGGCAAGAGACCCAGTACTTC.

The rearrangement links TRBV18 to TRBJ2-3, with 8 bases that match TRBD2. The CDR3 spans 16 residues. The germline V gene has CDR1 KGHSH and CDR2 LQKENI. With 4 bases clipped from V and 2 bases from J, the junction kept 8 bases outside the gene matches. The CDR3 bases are TGTGCCAGCTCACTCCTACTAGCGGAATACACAGATACGCAGTATTTT. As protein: CASSLLLAEYTDTQYF.

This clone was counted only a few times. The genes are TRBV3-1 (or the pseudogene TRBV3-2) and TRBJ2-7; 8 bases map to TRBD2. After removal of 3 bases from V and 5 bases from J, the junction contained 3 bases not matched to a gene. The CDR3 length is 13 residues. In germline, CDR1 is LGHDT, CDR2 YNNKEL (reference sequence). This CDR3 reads CASSHSSGNEQYF. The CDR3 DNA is TGTGCCAGCAGCCACAGTAGCGGGAACGAGCAGTACTTC.

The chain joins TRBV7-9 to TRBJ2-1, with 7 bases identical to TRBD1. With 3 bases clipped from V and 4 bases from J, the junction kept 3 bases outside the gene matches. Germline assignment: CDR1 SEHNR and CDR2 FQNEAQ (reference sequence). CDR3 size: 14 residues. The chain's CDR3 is CASSFRDSYNEQFF. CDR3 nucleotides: TGTGCCAGCAGCTTCCGGGACAGTTACAATGAGCAGTTCTTC.

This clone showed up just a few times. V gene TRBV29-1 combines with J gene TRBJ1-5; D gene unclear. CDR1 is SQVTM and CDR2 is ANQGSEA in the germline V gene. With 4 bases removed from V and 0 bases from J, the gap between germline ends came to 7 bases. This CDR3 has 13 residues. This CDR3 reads CSVGQNSNQPQHF. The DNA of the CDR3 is TGCAGCGTTGGGCAGAATAGCAATCAGCCCCAGCATTTT.

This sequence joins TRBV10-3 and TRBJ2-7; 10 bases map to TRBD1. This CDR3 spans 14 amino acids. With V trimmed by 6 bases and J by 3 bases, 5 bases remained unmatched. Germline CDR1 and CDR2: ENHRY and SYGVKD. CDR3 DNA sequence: TGTGCCATCAGCCGGACAGGGGGGATCTACGAGCAGTACTTC. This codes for CAISRTGGIYEQYF.

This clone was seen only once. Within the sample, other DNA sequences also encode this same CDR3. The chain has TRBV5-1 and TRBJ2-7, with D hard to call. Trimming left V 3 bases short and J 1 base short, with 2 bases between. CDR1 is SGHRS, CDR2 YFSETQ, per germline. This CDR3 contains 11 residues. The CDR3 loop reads CASSSSYEQYF. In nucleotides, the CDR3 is TGCGCCAGCAGCTCATCCTACGAGCAGTACTTC.

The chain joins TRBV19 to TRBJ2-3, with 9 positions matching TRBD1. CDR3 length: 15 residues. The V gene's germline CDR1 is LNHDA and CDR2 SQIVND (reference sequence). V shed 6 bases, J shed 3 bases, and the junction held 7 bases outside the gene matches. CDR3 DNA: TGTGCCAGTAGGCAACAGGGGGCGCGGACAGATACGCAGTATTTT. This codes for CASRQQGARTDTQYF.

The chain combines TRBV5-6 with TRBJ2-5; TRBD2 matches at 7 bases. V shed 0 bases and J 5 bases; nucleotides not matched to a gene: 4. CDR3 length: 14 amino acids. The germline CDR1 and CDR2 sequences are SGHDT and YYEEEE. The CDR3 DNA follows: TGTGCCAGCAGCTTGGTGCGGGGGTTCGAGACCCAGTACTTC. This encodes CASSLVRGFETQYF.

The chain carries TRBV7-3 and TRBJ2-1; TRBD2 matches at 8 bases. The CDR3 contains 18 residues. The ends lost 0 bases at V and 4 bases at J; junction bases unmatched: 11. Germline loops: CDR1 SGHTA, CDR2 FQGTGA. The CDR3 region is CASSLTPVVAGQYNEQFF. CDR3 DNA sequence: TGTGCCAGCAGCTTAACTCCTGTGGTAGCGGGGCAATACAATGAGCAGTTCTTC. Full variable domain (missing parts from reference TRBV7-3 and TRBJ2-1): GAGVSQTPSNKVTEKGKYVELRCDPISGHTALYWYRQSLGQGPEFLIYFQGTGAADDSGLPNDRFFAVRPEGSVSTLKIQRTERGDSAVYLCASSLTPVVAGQYNEQFFGPGTRLTVL.